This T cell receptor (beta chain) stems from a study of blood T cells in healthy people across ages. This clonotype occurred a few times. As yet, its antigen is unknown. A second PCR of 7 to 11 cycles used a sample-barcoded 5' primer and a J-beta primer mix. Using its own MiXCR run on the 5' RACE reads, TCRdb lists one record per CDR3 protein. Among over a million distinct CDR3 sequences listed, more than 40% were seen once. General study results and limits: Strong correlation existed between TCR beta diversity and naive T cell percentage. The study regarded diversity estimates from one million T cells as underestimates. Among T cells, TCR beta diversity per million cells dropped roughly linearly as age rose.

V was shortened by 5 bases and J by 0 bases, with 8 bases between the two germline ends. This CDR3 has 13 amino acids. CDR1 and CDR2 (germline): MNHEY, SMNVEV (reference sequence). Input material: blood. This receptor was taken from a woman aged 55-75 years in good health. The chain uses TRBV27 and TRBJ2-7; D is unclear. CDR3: CASSTLPSYEQYF. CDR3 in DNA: TGTGCCAGCAGTACTCTTCCCTCCTACGAGCAGTACTTC.